This T cell receptor (beta chain) was recovered during a study of human thymus T cells. Study results and limitations: What related research reported was that thymic repertoires overlapped highly among unrelated individuals. It looked as if thymic and blood repertoires used V and J genes in a biased way.

A remark on this clone: Its antigen is not identified.

Germline V lookup: CDR1 KGHSH, CDR2 LQKENI. The V gene lost 3 bases and the J gene lost 3 bases, with 8 bases spanning the gap. The CDR3 has 13 residues. Assay used: immunoSEQ multiplex PCR; TCRdb lists only in-frame clones, some missing. Of about 78,000 clones listed, roughly 96% are singletons. Thymus tissue for the work was resected from patients undergoing corrective heart surgery. Donors were healthy Finnish babies undergoing corrective operations for congenital heart defects. This clonotype originated in a boy in the first two years of life with a congenital heart defect but otherwise immunologically healthy. Sequencing was done on a sample of thymus tissue. The genes are TRBV18 and TRBJ1-1; D is unresolved. In nucleotides, the CDR3 is TGTGCCAGCTCACCCGGCGGGGACACTGAAGCTTTCTTT. Translated, it gives CASSPGGDTEAFF. Full variable domain (outside the CDR3, taken from reference TRBV18 and TRBJ1-1): NAGVMQNPRHLVRRRGQEARLRCSPMKGHSHVYWYRQLPEEGLKFMVYLQKENIIDESGMPKERFSAEFPKEGPSILRIQQVVRGDSAAYFCASSPGGDTEAFFGQGTRLTVV.